This TCR beta chain emerged from a study of identical twins. Many counts were recorded for this clonotype. Antigen unknown. Study outcomes and limitations: Its conclusions, products of cross-sectional statistical analysis, did not come from following the same donors. Analyses of zero insertions could, in part, be confounded by invariant MAIT and iNKT cells.

TCRdb fed the 5' RACE reads into MiXCR, producing one record per CDR3 protein. The repertoire has 510,000 or so distinct CDR3 sequences, about 15% of them found once; the top ten carry more than 0.4%. Healthy Caucasian donors formed the entire cohort. This sample also belongs to another study, concerning yellow fever vaccine responses in identical twins.

The sample comprised CD4+ T cells sorted from blood. The clonotype comes from a woman aged 18-30 years in good health.

CDR3 DNA: TGCGCCAGCAGGACAGCCAACACCGGGGAGCTGTTTTTT. Its protein product is CASRTANTGELFF. The genes are TRBV5-1 and TRBJ2-2; the D gene is possibly TRBD1 (5 bases). The germline CDR1 and CDR2 sequences are SGHRS and YFSETQ. With 5 bases removed from V and 2 bases from J, the gap between germline ends came to 7 bases. The CDR3 sequence is 13 residues long.